This entry concerns a single T cell receptor beta chain. This sample was taken from a study of blood T cell repertoires in COVID-19. As for the study in general: Acute and convalescent COVID-19 specimens originated in the United States, Italy and Spain. In each case, the material was cDNA or gDNA derived from T cells, B-cell-depleted T cells, or PBMCs.

The protocol was immunoSEQ multiplex PCR, while the TCRdb copy is restricted to in-frame clones and leaves out a portion. The profile shows 120,000 or so clones, approximately 83% of them singletons. V trimming: 2 bases; J trimming: 10 bases; junction bases outside the gene matches: 5. The length of the CDR3 is 14 residues. Germline assignment: CDR1 SGHNT and CDR2 YYREEE (reference sequence). The clonotype comes from a woman in her sixties or seventies with acute or convalescent COVID-19. Sequencing was done on a sample of peripheral blood. The chain is built from TRBV5-4 and TRBJ2-1, with TRBD2 matching 11 bases. The CDR3, as DNA: TGTGCCAGCAGCTTTACTAGCGGGGGCAGCGAGCAGTTCTTC. It is translated as CASSFTSGGSEQFF.